Listed below are T cell receptor beta chains from one sample, sequenced in a study of T cell repertoires in cytomegalovirus infection. Which antigens these TCRs recognize remains unknown. Using its own MiXCR run on the reads, TCRdb lists one record per CDR3 protein. The data show roughly 730,000 distinct CDR3 sequences, with around 31% seen just once and around a sixth held by the top ten. The sequencing used cultured PBMCs, collected from culture after CMV antigen stimulation. These receptors came from a human donor in good health (CMV status not recorded). Some clones in this sample may be carry-over from other donors' samples. Each CDR3 is given with its conserved first and last residue. The D gene is left open where the match is weak. Not every row has a clone size; where given, it reads once, few, many or a size class.

D | J | size | V | CDR3
. | TRBJ1-5 | few | TRBV12-3/TRBV12-4 | CASSPRQGQPNQPQHF
. | TRBJ2-3 | . | TRBV11-2 | CASSLEAGGGSGTDTQYF
. | TRBJ2-7 | few | TRBV28 | CASLLAGRDKVYEQYF
. | TRBJ1-2 | . | TRBV7-2 | CASSLARPSSRGYTF
. | TRBJ2-7 | few | TRBV5-1 | CASSLVAASSYEQYF
. | TRBJ2-1 | . | TRBV9 | CASSVAGISYNEQFF
TRBD2 | TRBJ2-3 | . | TRBV10-3 | CAISAERGVADTQYF
TRBD1 | TRBJ1-2 | . | TRBV6-2/TRBV6-3 | CASRTGQGGYTF
TRBD1 | TRBJ1-2 | few | TRBV15 | CATSSRQGYGYTF
. | TRBJ2-5 | few | TRBV29-1 | CSVGLGPSTQYF
. | TRBJ2-7 | . | TRBV4-1 | CASSQERLGTYEQYF
. | TRBJ2-5 | . | TRBV4-1 | CASSPTGSRTQETQYF
TRBD2 | TRBJ2-1 | . | TRBV20-1 | CSASLAGAPSYNEQFF
. | TRBJ2-2 | . | TRBV2 | CASSELGVGELFF
TRBD2 | TRBJ2-1 | . | TRBV20-1 | CSAATSGFVDEQFF
. | TRBJ1-1 | . | TRBV6-5 | CASSYSRSVLNTEAFF
. | TRBJ1-5 | . | TRBV18 | CASSPSQLNSNQPQHF
. | TRBJ2-1 | few | TRBV4-1 | CASSQVGGKQFF
. | TRBJ1-1 | . | TRBV20-1 | CSARGGGDKAFF
TRBD2 | TRBJ2-3 | . | TRBV2 | CASSETGGAADTQYF
. | TRBJ2-1 | . | TRBV7-8 | CASRPRLRTDNEQFF
. | TRBJ2-3 | few | TRBV7-2 | CASSLGMGGRGTQYF
TRBD2 | TRBJ2-5 | few | TRBV24-1 | CATSEPAGGYGETQYF
TRBD2 | TRBJ2-3 | few | TRBV28 | CASSSPRLAGGLGDTQYF
. | TRBJ1-6 | few | TRBV7-6 | CASSPAANSPLHF
. | TRBJ2-7 | few | TRBV14 | CASSQRGSPYEQYF
TRBD1 | TRBJ2-1 | . | TRBV12-3/TRBV12-4 | CASSDRENEQFF
. | TRBJ1-2 | many | TRBV7-2 | CASSLQHIYGYTF
. | TRBJ1-4 | few | TRBV5-6 | CASSITRGAAEKLFF
. | TRBJ2-2 | . | TRBV4-1 | CASSQPEQGPGELFF
TRBD2 | TRBJ2-7 | few | TRBV7-2 | CASSLASGPTYEQYF
TRBD2 | TRBJ2-5 | few | TRBV5-1 | CASKMTSGSEETQYF
. | TRBJ2-7 | few | TRBV11-2 | CASSWAEGGYEQYF
. | TRBJ2-7 | . | TRBV6-2/TRBV6-3 | CASTLTPGYEGAYEQYF
. | TRBJ2-1 | few | TRBV7-9 | CASSLDVNEQFF
. | TRBJ1-5 | few | TRBV19 | CASNRDFDSNQPQHF
TRBD2 | TRBJ2-3 | . | TRBV4-1 | CASSQVTAGGIGDTQYF
. | TRBJ2-7 | few | TRBV20-1 | CSARDVSGEQYF
TRBD2 | TRBJ2-5 | many | TRBV7-2 | CASRPGLAEATQYF
. | TRBJ2-3 | many | TRBV12-3/TRBV12-4 | CASSFRGYTDTQYF
TRBD1 | TRBJ1-1 | . | TRBV5-1 | CASSLADRAAEAFF
. | TRBJ1-1 | . | TRBV12-3/TRBV12-4 | CASSLGGVVTEAFF